A single sample gave rise to the 29 T cell receptor beta chains below, sequenced in a study of blood T cell repertoires in COVID-19. Some clones are missing from TCRdb's copy, which holds only in-frame ones; the method was immunoSEQ multiplex PCR. The sample shows about 260,000 clones, 75% to 90% of them seen only once. The sequenced sample consisted of peripheral blood. These receptors were obtained from a woman in her 40s who had recovered from COVID-19.

This clone was counted ten times or more. The CDR3, as DNA: TGCGCCAGCAGCCAAGAAACCTACTTCGGAAACACCATATATTTT. It is translated as CASSQETYFGNTIYF. The chain joins TRBV4-3 to TRBJ1-3; D uncertain. Per germline, CDR1 LGHNA and CDR2 YSLEER. The CDR3 totals 15 residues. Trimming took 0 bases from V and 4 from J, leaving 10 bases between them.

In this sample, this clone turned up a few times. This sequence joins TRBV9 and TRBJ2-2; TRBD1 is a possible D gene (6 bases). Germline assignment: CDR1 SGDLS and CDR2 YYNGEE. CDR3 length equals 14 residues. Trimming left V 5 bases short and J 0 bases short, with 8 bases between. The CDR3 region is CASSWDTNTGELFF. The CDR3 DNA sequence: TGTGCCAGCAGTTGGGACACGAACACCGGGGAGCTGTTTTTT.

V is TRBV30 and J is TRBJ1-5; D gene unclear. Trimming removed 0 bases at V and 0 bases at J, with 12 bases between. The CDR3 is made up of 16 amino acids. The germline gives CDR1 GTSNPN, CDR2 SVGIG (reference sequence). CDR3 sequence (DNA): TGTGCCTGGAGTGTCGGAGGGTCGTTTAGCAATCAGCCCCAGCATTTT. Translating gives CAWSVGGSFSNQPQHF.

In this sample, this clone turned up once. The chain carries TRBV19 and TRBJ1-1; a possible D gene is TRBD1 (5 bases). Trimming took 6 bases from V and 1 from J, leaving 12 bases between them. CDR1 and CDR2 from the germline V gene are LNHDA and SQIVND (reference sequence). The CDR3 has 14 residues. The CDR3, as DNA: TGTGCCAGTAGGTTGCAGGGCGAGAACACTGAAGCTTTCTTT. This encodes CASRLQGENTEAFF.

The rearrangement uses TRBV3-1 (or the pseudogene TRBV3-2) and TRBJ1-1, with D perhaps matching TRBD1 (5 bases). The CDR3 consists of 17 residues. Germline-derived CDR1 and CDR2 are LGHDT and YNNKEL (reference sequence). The germline V and J ends were trimmed by 3 bases and 1 base, with 18 bases remaining between them. CDR3 coding DNA: TGTGCCAGCAGCCATCTTAGGGGCATCTCGAGGAACACTGAAGCTTTCTTT. It is translated as CASSHLRGISRNTEAFF.

V is TRBV29-1 and J is TRBJ1-5, with 8 positions matching TRBD1. CDR1 is SQVTM, CDR2 ANQGSEA, per germline. V shed 7 bases and J 2 bases; nucleotides not matched to a gene: 4. The CDR3 loop spans 13 amino acids. CDR3 coding DNA: TGCAGCGCCATGACAGGGGGCAATCAGCCCCAGCATTTT. It is translated as CSAMTGGNQPQHF.

The chain uses TRBV5-6 and TRBJ2-7; 7 nucleotides match TRBD2. Germline V gives CDR1 SGHDT, CDR2 YYEEEE. The CDR3 length is 14 residues. Losses at the gene ends were 0 bases for V and 3 bases for J; bases not matched to a gene: 3. The DNA of the CDR3 is TGTGCCAGCAGCTTGGCGTCGGGAGGCTACGAGCAGTACTTC. This translates into CASSLASGGYEQYF.

The rearrangement uses TRBV9 and TRBJ1-2; D uncertain. This CDR3 is built from 14 residues. Germline CDR1 is SGDLS and CDR2 is YYNGEE. The ends were cut back, 4 bases at V and 2 bases at J, with 12 bases in the middle. The CDR3, as DNA: TGTGCCAGCAGCCCGCAGGTTGCCAACTATGGCTACACCTTC. It encodes CASSPQVANYGYTF.

The rearrangement joins TRBV10-2 to TRBJ1-5, with a possible D match to TRBD1 (5 bases). From germline, CDR1 is WSHSY and CDR2 SAAADI. Deletions cut 4 bases from V and 7 bases from J, with 17 bases between. CDR3 length: 15 residues. The CDR3 sequence is CASSGGAGIWQPQHF. CDR3 bases: TGCGCCAGCAGTGGCGGGGCGGGGATTTGGCAGCCCCAGCATTTT.

This clone appeared a single time. The rearrangement joins TRBV28 to TRBJ2-7, with TRBD1 identical over 10 bases. The V gene's germline CDR1 is MDHEN and CDR2 SYDVKM. This CDR3 has 17 amino acids. Trimming at V came to 0 bases and at J to 6 bases, leaving 11 bases not matched to a gene. This CDR3 reads CASSLWAGTGASREQYF. The CDR3 region has the DNA TGTGCCAGCAGTTTATGGGCCGGGACAGGGGCATCCCGCGAGCAGTACTTC.

V is TRBV11-2 and J is TRBJ1-3; D possibly corresponds to TRBD1 (6 bases). This CDR3 has 15 residues. Trimming shortened V by 1 base and J by 4 bases, and 11 bases separated the two germline ends. Germline V gives CDR1 SGHAT, CDR2 FQNNGV. Here the CDR3 DNA reads TGTGCCAGCAGCTTAGGGAGACAGGCGGGAAACACCATATATTTT. Amino acid sequence: CASSLGRQAGNTIYF.

The chain recombines TRBV4-3 with TRBJ2-7; 7 bases are a match to TRBD2. The V gene's germline CDR1 is LGHNA and CDR2 YSLEER. CDR3 length: 17 amino acids. Trimming removed 2 bases from V and 2 bases from J; junction bases left unmatched: 12. The CDR3 spells CASSQSGGDGGTYEQYF. CDR3 sequence (DNA): TGCGCCAGCAGCCAATCTGGGGGGGACGGGGGGACCTACGAGCAGTACTTC.

This chain uses TRBV7-2 with TRBJ1-5; D perhaps matches TRBD1 (5 bases). Looked up from germline, CDR1 is SGHTA and CDR2 is FQGNSA. V lost 5 bases and J 7 bases, leaving 18 bases between the germline ends. The CDR3 has 15 amino acids. The CDR3 DNA follows: TGTGCCAGCAGCCCCCCAGGGTTCGTCAACCAGCCCCAGCATTTT. Translation gives CASSPPGFVNQPQHF.

This rearrangement joins TRBV27 to TRBJ2-7; TRBD2 agrees at 11 bases. V lost 6 bases to trimming and J lost 4 bases; unmatched junction nucleotides: 5. Germline lookup yields CDR1 MNHEY and CDR2 SMNVEV (reference sequence). The CDR3 is 14 amino acids. The CDR3 DNA follows: TGTGCCAGCAGAATGGGACTAGCGGCGTACGAGCAGTACTTC. This sequence encodes CASRMGLAAYEQYF.

The chain employs TRBV9 and TRBJ2-2, with TRBD1 matching over 9 bases. Germline CDR1 reads SGDLS; CDR2 reads YYNGEE. The CDR3 is 17 amino acids. V was clipped by 2 bases and J by 7 bases; unmatched bases: 12. The CDR3 region is CASSVWDRAPGGGELFF. DNA of the CDR3: TGTGCCAGCAGCGTTTGGGACAGGGCACCGGGCGGCGGGGAGCTGTTTTTT.

This chain connects TRBV3-1 (or the pseudogene TRBV3-2) to TRBJ2-5; 8 nucleotides agree with TRBD1. CDR3 length: 13 amino acids. V trimming: 4 bases; J trimming: 4 bases; junction bases outside the gene matches: 2. Germline lookup yields CDR1 LGHDT and CDR2 YNNKEL (reference sequence). CDR3 in amino acids: CASSRTGSETQYF. The CDR3 nucleotides are TGTGCCAGCAGCCGGACAGGGTCAGAGACCCAGTACTTC.

This chain uses TRBV18 with TRBJ1-4; no clear D gene. Trimming took off 1 base at V and 8 bases at J, with 8 bases between the two ends. Per germline, CDR1 KGHSH and CDR2 LQKENI. This CDR3 contains 13 residues. This CDR3 reads CASSPRRGEKLFF. For the CDR3, the DNA is TGTGCCAGCTCACCACGACGCGGCGAAAAACTGTTTTTT.

The chain joins TRBV2 to TRBJ1-1; 12 bases are shared with TRBD1. This CDR3 spans 16 amino acids. Germline lookup yields CDR1 SNHLY and CDR2 FYNNEI. V was clipped by 6 bases and J by 6 bases; unmatched bases: 11. CDR3 protein: CASSRPGTGGGSEAFF. In nucleotides, the CDR3 is TGTGCCAGCAGCCGTCCCGGGACAGGGGGCGGTTCTGAAGCTTTCTTT.

The V gene is TRBV5-8, the J gene TRBJ2-2, with 8 bases lining up with TRBD2. With 2 bases clipped from V and 5 bases from J, the junction kept 5 bases outside the gene matches. The CDR3 totals 15 residues. Germline CDR1 reads SGHTS; CDR2 reads YDEGEE. The CDR3 protein is CASSFGGGNTGELFF. In nucleotides, the CDR3 is TGTGCCAGCAGCTTTGGCGGGGGGAATACCGGGGAGCTGTTTTTT. The full variable domain, its missing parts supplied by reference TRBV5-8 and TRBJ2-2, is EAGVTQSPTHLIKTRGQQATLRCSPISGHTSVYWYQQALGLGLQFLLWYDEGEERNRGNFPPRFSGRQFPNYSSELNVNALELEDSALYLCASSFGGGNTGELFFGEGSRLTVL.

The rearrangement uses TRBV6-6 and TRBJ1-5; D is unclear. V was shortened by 6 bases and J by 0 bases, with 15 bases between the two germline ends. This CDR3 contains 16 residues. Germline CDR1 reads MNHNY; CDR2 reads SVGAGI (reference sequence). The CDR3 reads CASRGTATDSNQPQHF. DNA for the CDR3: TGTGCCAGCAGGGGCACAGCTACCGATAGCAATCAGCCCCAGCATTTT.

The CDR3 spells CASSAQANTEAFF. As DNA, the CDR3 is TGTGCCAGCAGTGCGCAGGCGAACACTGAAGCTTTCTTT. The chain has TRBV6-4 and TRBJ1-1; no clear D gene. The CDR3 has 13 residues. CDR1 and CDR2 (germline): MRHNA, SNTAGT. The V end was cut by 4 bases, the J end by 1 base, with 7 bases between.

This clone was observed a few times. The chain joins TRBV10-2 to TRBJ1-6; maybe TRBD1 (5 bases). V lost 4 bases and J 9 bases, leaving 10 bases between the germline ends. Germline V gives CDR1 WSHSY, CDR2 SAAADI. The length of the CDR3 is 13 residues. The CDR3 sequence: CASSAGMSSPLHF. In DNA form, the CDR3 reads TGCGCCAGCAGTGCAGGGATGAGTTCACCCCTCCACTTT.

This rearrangement joins TRBV3-1 (or the pseudogene TRBV3-2) to TRBJ1-2; no clear D gene. This CDR3 contains 12 residues. The germline V and J ends were trimmed by 1 base and 7 bases, with 7 bases remaining between them. CDR1 is LGHDT and CDR2 is YNNKEL in the germline V gene (reference sequence). CDR3 sequence reads: CASSQVTSGYTF. DNA for the CDR3: TGTGCCAGCAGCCAAGTCACTTCTGGCTACACCTTC.

J is TRBJ1-2 and V is TRBV18, with D unclear. Germline V gives CDR1 KGHSH, CDR2 LQKENI. The CDR3 spans 14 residues. The V gene lost 3 bases and the J gene lost 3 bases, with 11 bases spanning the gap. The CDR3 DNA reads TGTGCCAGCTCACCCCTTGAGGACTACTATGGCTACACCTTC. Its translation: CASSPLEDYYGYTF. Complete variable domain (other parts from reference TRBV18 and TRBJ1-2): NAGVMQNPRHLVRRRGQEARLRCSPMKGHSHVYWYRQLPEEGLKFMVYLQKENIIDESGMPKERFSAEFPKEGPSILRIQQVVRGDSAAYFCASSPLEDYYGYTFGSGTRLTVV.

The rearrangement links TRBV30 to TRBJ1-2; no clear D gene. The germline CDR1 and CDR2 sequences are GTSNPN and SVGIG (reference sequence). The CDR3 totals 12 residues. Trimming shortened V by 3 bases and J by 8 bases, and 13 bases separated the two germline ends. The CDR3 region is CAWSEPGIGYTF. For the CDR3, the DNA is TGTGCCTGGAGCGAACCGGGAATCGGCTACACCTTC.

The chain joins TRBV19 to TRBJ1-4, with D perhaps matching TRBD1 (6 bases). Between the trimmed V and J ends, which lost 2 bases and 0 bases, there was a span of 13 bases. This CDR3 region has 17 residues. The germline CDR1 and CDR2 sequences are LNHDA and SQIVND (reference sequence). The CDR3 is CASSIRQGPTTNEKLFF. CDR3 DNA sequence: TGTGCCAGTAGTATAAGGCAGGGGCCTACAACTAATGAAAAACTGTTTTTT.

This chain connects TRBV20-1 to TRBJ1-2; D is undetermined. The V gene lost 5 bases and the J gene lost 8 bases, with 18 bases spanning the gap. The CDR3 has 13 amino acids. Per germline, CDR1 DFQATT and CDR2 SNEGSKA (reference sequence). In nucleotides, the CDR3 is TGCAGTGCTGGTGGACGGGTCGAGCGAGGCTACACCTTC. As protein: CSAGGRVERGYTF.

This chain uses TRBV6-6 with TRBJ1-1; 7 bases match TRBD1. CDR3 length equals 15 residues. J gave up 1 base and V 2 bases, and 4 bases lay outside the gene matches. Germline CDR1 is MNHNY and CDR2 is SVGAGI (reference sequence). The CDR3: CASSYRTGRNTEAFF. CDR3 in DNA: TGTGCCAGCAGTTACCGGACAGGCCGGAACACTGAAGCTTTCTTT.

The chain is built from TRBV3-1 (or the pseudogene TRBV3-2) and TRBJ2-7; D gene ambiguous. The length of the CDR3 is 13 residues. Germline V CDR1 and CDR2: LGHDT, YNNKEL (reference sequence). V was clipped by 2 bases and J by 2 bases, with 7 bases between them. The CDR3 here is CASSQYTAYEQYF. As DNA, the CDR3 is TGTGCCAGCAGCCAATACACAGCCTACGAGCAGTACTTC.